This T cell receptor beta chain was retrieved from a study of CD8 T cells in ankylosing spondylitis. The CDR3 consists of 15 residues. The V gene end was trimmed by 6 bases and the J gene end by 2 bases; junction bases not matched to a gene: 9. Germline V gene lookup returns CDR1 DFQATT and CDR2 SNEGSKA (reference sequence). By quantitative 5'-RACE with molecular barcodes, the TCR beta libraries were made. TCRdb reprocessed the 5' RACE reads with MiXCR, giving one entry per CDR3 protein. The table includes about 240,000 distinct CDR3 sequences, approximately 11% detected once. Ten or more counts support this clonotype. What it binds is not known. Findings and caveats of the study: Ankylosing spondylitis blood appeared to carry a characteristic TCR beta motif of roughly eight highly homologous variants. Disease-linked clones reportedly concentrated significantly in matched ankylosing spondylitis synovial fluid. Some of the motif variants had earlier been found in reactive arthritis patients' fluid and blood.

The specimen was blood, either unsorted or a sorted T cell fraction (not recorded which). This clonotype originated in a male donor with ankylosing spondylitis or in good health (not recorded which). This chain links TRBV20-1 with TRBJ2-3, with TRBD2 matching over 9 bases. CDR3 DNA: TGCAGTGCCACTTTGACTAGCGGTACCACAGATACGCAGTATTTT. This codes for CSATLTSGTTDTQYF.